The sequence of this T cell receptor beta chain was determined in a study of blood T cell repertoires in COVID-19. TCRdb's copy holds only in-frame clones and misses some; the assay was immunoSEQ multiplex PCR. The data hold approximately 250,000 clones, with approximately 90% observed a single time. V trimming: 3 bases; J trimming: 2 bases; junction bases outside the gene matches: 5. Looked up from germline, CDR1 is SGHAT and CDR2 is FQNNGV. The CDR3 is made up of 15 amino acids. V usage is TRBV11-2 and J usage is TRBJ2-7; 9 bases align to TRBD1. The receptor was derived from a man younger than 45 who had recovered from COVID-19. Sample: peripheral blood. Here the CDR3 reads CASSFTGTGTYEQYF. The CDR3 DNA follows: TGTGCCAGCAGCTTTACCGGGACAGGGACCTACGAGCAGTACTTC.